Below, one T cell receptor beta chain is given with its context. These data are taken from a study of OX40 agonist ivuxolimab in advanced cancers. At the level of the study: Intravenous ivuxolimab at 0.01 to 10 mg/kg was given to patients every 2 weeks.

TCRdb's table, derived via immunoSEQ multiplex PCR, lists solely in-frame clones and lacks some. The table includes around 84,000 clones, about 90% detected once. The CDR3 totals 18 residues. V was shortened by 3 bases and J by 0 bases, with 23 bases between the two germline ends. The germline gives CDR1 SQVTM, CDR2 ANQGSEA. Sequences were derived from CD4+ or CD8+ T cells sorted from blood, sampled in a trial of the OX40 agonist ivuxolimab. This TCR was recovered from an adult with an advanced solid tumor such as melanoma, head and neck, liver or kidney cancer. The chain combines TRBV29-1 with TRBJ1-1; a possible D gene is TRBD1 (5 bases). CDR3: CSVDGQVRGREMNTEAFF. The CDR3 bases are TGCAGCGTTGATGGCCAGGTCCGGGGCCGAGAAATGAACACTGAAGCTTTCTTT.